This is a list of T cell receptor beta chains from one sample in a study of cytomegalovirus exposure and HLA in healthy donors. The table came from immunoSEQ multiplex PCR; TCRdb's copy has only in-frame clones and leaves some out. The sample yields roughly 150,000 clones, around 80% seen once. Sequencing input: PBMCs. The receptors stem from a woman between 40 and 55 years old in good health and CMV-seronegative. The CDR3 runs from the conserved cysteine through the conserved F or W. Expanded clones get a size class; other rows say once, few or many, or leave the size out.

clone size | V gene | CDR3 protein
few | TRBV5-6 | CASSPGSRNEQFF
NA | TRBV7-6 | CASSLGVSGASYNEQFF
NA | TRBV28 | CASSLRGDTQYF
NA | TRBV7-3 | CASSLSGYSTDTQYF
NA | TRBV6-6 | CASSYESSYNSPLHF
NA | TRBV19 | CASRRGGVNEQFF
NA | TRBV10-1 | CASSDEGATEAFF
once | TRBV28 | CASTGGPRNNQPQHF
NA | TRBV6-5 | CASSSGTGTGYEQYF
NA | TRBV28 | CASRRWGGDTQYF
NA | TRBV4-1 | CASSQVRGVGNTIYF
NA | TRBV2 | CASHRDTDNSPLHF
NA | TRBV7-8 | CASSLGGSYFYEQYF
NA | TRBV28 | CASSPLKGVKVETQYF
NA | TRBV19 | CASSISGIAYEQYF
NA | TRBV5-1 | CASSLGEHTNTEAFF
NA | TRBV4-1 | CASSPGQGNQPQHF
NA | TRBV7-2 | CASSLVRETQYF
NA | TRBV9 | CASSVATASGSRNTGELFF
NA | TRBV18 | CASSQQGAEAFF
NA | TRBV7-9 | CASSTLGAGEQYF
NA | TRBV14 | CASSQDLRGADTQYF
few | TRBV2 | CASSESGYQPQHF